This passage covers 31 T cell receptor beta chains from one sample sequenced in a study of CD8 T cells in Susac syndrome. With random hexamers, reverse transcription was performed on roughly 0.5 to 1 ug of RNA. One entry per CDR3 protein, called by TCRdb with MiXCR from the immunoSEQ multiplex PCR reads. This table has about 210,000 distinct CDR3 sequences, 95% appearing once. The sequenced material came from CD4+ T cells from PBMCs. The receptors were sampled from a human donor with multiple sclerosis.

V usage is TRBV29-1 and J usage is TRBJ2-3; 12 bases line up with TRBD2. Germline loops: CDR1 SQVTM, CDR2 ANQGSEA. This CDR3 has 14 residues. With V trimmed by 6 bases and J by 5 bases, 6 bases remained unmatched. DNA for the CDR3: TGCAGCGTCTCACTAGCGGGAGGCATAGATACGCAGTATTTT. This encodes CSVSLAGGIDTQYF.

The chain couples TRBV4-2 to TRBJ1-2; 7 bases are shared with TRBD1. Germline loops: CDR1 LGHNA, CDR2 YNFKEQ. The CDR3 length is 12 residues. V shed 4 bases and J 13 bases; nucleotides not matched to a gene: 9. The CDR3 sequence: CASSLQRGLPTF. In nucleotides, the CDR3 is TGTGCCAGCAGCCTCCAAAGGGGGCTCCCCACCTTC.

The chain links TRBV20-1 to TRBJ2-5, with TRBD1 matching 9 bases. The CDR3 extends over 13 amino acids. J gave up 2 bases and V 4 bases, and 2 bases lay outside the gene matches. Germline CDR1 and CDR2: DFQATT and SNEGSKA (reference sequence). In nucleotides, the CDR3 is TGCAGTGCTAACGGACAGGGGCAAGAGACCCAGTACTTC. Its protein product is CSANGQGQETQYF.

V is TRBV9 and J is TRBJ2-1; possibly TRBD2 for D (5 bases). This CDR3 spans 13 amino acids. Trimming took 2 bases from V and 9 from J, leaving 12 bases between them. The germline gives CDR1 SGDLS, CDR2 YYNGEE. The CDR3 region is CASSVEEFGEQFF. CDR3 DNA: TGTGCCAGCAGCGTGGAGGAATTCGGTGAGCAGTTCTTC.

The CDR3 sequence is CSVRQGKLVPETQYF. CDR3 bases: TGCAGCGTTCGGCAGGGTAAACTGGTTCCAGAGACCCAGTACTTC. The rearrangement joins TRBV29-1 to TRBJ2-5; TRBD1 is a possible D gene (5 bases). This CDR3 is built from 15 residues. Germline assignment: CDR1 SQVTM and CDR2 ANQGSEA. Trimming took off 5 bases at V and 4 bases at J, with 20 bases between the two ends.

In its sample, this clonotype was seen a few times. The rearrangement uses TRBV12-3 or TRBV12-4 and TRBJ2-2; no clear D gene. The V end was cut by 3 bases, the J end by 6 bases, with 2 bases between. The CDR3 is made up of 11 amino acids. The CDR3 loop reads CASSFAGELFF. For the CDR3, the DNA is TGTGCCAGCAGTTTTGCCGGGGAGCTGTTTTTT.

V is TRBV29-1 and J is TRBJ1-1, with unresolved D. Trimming left V 1 base short and J 0 bases short, with 6 bases between. CDR3 length equals 13 residues. Looked up from germline, CDR1 is SQVTM and CDR2 is ANQGSEA. CDR3 coding DNA: TGCAGCGTTGAAGGTTTCATGAACACTGAAGCTTTCTTT. Translating gives CSVEGFMNTEAFF.

The genes are TRBV7-2 and TRBJ1-1; TRBD1 is a possible D gene (5 bases). V lost 2 bases and J lost 5, with 12 bases in between. The CDR3 consists of 14 residues. CDR1 SGHTA and CDR2 FQGNSA come from the germline V gene. The CDR3 sequence: CASSLYGGSTEAFF. The DNA of the CDR3 is TGTGCCAGCAGCTTATATGGGGGGAGTACTGAAGCTTTCTTT.

The gene calls are TRBV6-5 and TRBJ1-1; 7 nucleotides align to TRBD1. The CDR3 contains 15 residues. Germline loops: CDR1 MNHEY, CDR2 SVGAGI. The J segment lost 1 base and the V segment lost 6 bases, leaving 8 bases of the junction unmatched. The CDR3 is CASREQGVGNTEAFF. As DNA, the CDR3 is TGTGCCAGCAGGGAGCAGGGGGTTGGGAACACTGAAGCTTTCTTT.

This chain links TRBV20-1 with TRBJ2-3, with 9 bases identical to TRBD1. From germline, CDR1 is DFQATT and CDR2 SNEGSKA (reference sequence). The CDR3 consists of 13 residues. The CDR3 reads CKTGGRSTDTQYF. CDR3 nucleotide sequence: TGCAAGACAGGGGGAAGGAGCACAGATACGCAGTATTTT.

This sequence joins TRBV27 and TRBJ2-7, with D possibly being TRBD1 (5 bases). V was trimmed by 3 bases and J by 6 bases, leaving 6 bases between them. Germline V lookup: CDR1 MNHEY, CDR2 SMNVEV (reference sequence). CDR3 size: 11 residues. The CDR3 nucleotides are TGTGCCAGCAGTTTTAGGGGCGAGCAGTACTTC. Amino acids: CASSFRGEQYF.

This chain uses TRBV11-2 with TRBJ2-3; 11 nucleotides line up with TRBD2. This CDR3 spans 17 amino acids. Germline-derived CDR1 and CDR2 are SGHAT and FQNNGV. The ends lost 3 bases at V and 3 bases at J; junction bases unmatched: 8. CDR3 coding DNA: TGTGCCAGCAGCTTTGGTAGCGGGAGGGCCAGTACAGATACGCAGTATTTT. It specifies CASSFGSGRASTDTQYF.

The chain has TRBV5-1 and TRBJ2-2, with 10 bases aligning to TRBD1. The CDR3 has 14 residues. Losses at the gene ends were 7 bases for V and 3 bases for J; bases not matched to a gene: 3. Germline assignment: CDR1 SGHRS and CDR2 YFSETQ. CDR3 DNA sequence: TGCGCCAGCCGGGACAGGGGAGACACCGGGGAGCTGTTTTTT. It is translated as CASRDRGDTGELFF.

CDR3 in amino acids: CASGDTGQGLGQPQHF. For the CDR3, the DNA is TGCGCCAGCGGCGACACGGGACAGGGATTAGGTCAGCCCCAGCATTTT. The chain carries TRBV4-1 and TRBJ1-5, with 9 bases lining up with TRBD1. CDR1 is MGHRA and CDR2 is YSYEKL in the germline V gene. Trimming cost V 8 bases and J 6 bases; bases outside gene matches: 14. The CDR3 is 16 residues long.

This chain joins TRBV20-1 and TRBJ2-5, with TRBD1 as a possible D gene (6 bases). The CDR3 extends over 13 amino acids. V lost 4 bases to trimming and J lost 9 bases, with 18 bases between them. In germline, CDR1 is DFQATT, CDR2 SNEGSKA (reference sequence). DNA for the CDR3: TGCAGTGCTAAATTCGGGGCAGGGGAAGCCCAGTACTTC. It translates to CSAKFGAGEAQYF.

The gene calls are TRBV10-3 and TRBJ2-1; 12 positions match TRBD2. The CDR3 has 18 residues. CDR1 ENHRY and CDR2 SYGVKD come from the germline V gene. Trimming at V came to 5 bases and at J to 7 bases, leaving 15 bases not matched to a gene. CDR3 in amino acids: CAISTLTRGTSGPNEQFF. In DNA form, the CDR3 reads TGTGCCATCAGTACCCTGACGCGGGGGACTAGCGGGCCTAATGAGCAGTTCTTC.

This CDR3 reads CASSLRTGWETQYF. In nucleotides, the CDR3 is TGTGCCAGCTCATTAAGGACAGGTTGGGAGACCCAGTACTTC. The rearrangement uses TRBV18 and TRBJ2-5; TRBD1 matches at 7 bases. The CDR3 length is 14 residues. V was clipped by 5 bases and J by 5 bases; unmatched bases: 8. Germline CDR1 KGHSH, CDR2 LQKENI.

V is TRBV20-1 and J is TRBJ2-5; D is undetermined. The CDR3 has 11 amino acids. V was shortened by 4 bases and J by 7 bases, with 10 bases between the two germline ends. The germline V gene has CDR1 DFQATT and CDR2 SNEGSKA (reference sequence). The CDR3 DNA follows: TGCAGTGCTATGCGGAGTGGGACCCAGTACTTC. It codes for CSAMRSGTQYF.

CDR3 in amino acids: CSVGQTATNEKLFF. In nucleotides, the CDR3 is TGCAGCGTTGGTCAGACGGCAACTAATGAAAAACTGTTTTTT. This chain uses TRBV29-1 with TRBJ1-4, with D unclear. Trimming stripped 4 bases from V and 0 bases from J, with 9 bases between. This CDR3 has 14 residues. From germline, CDR1 is SQVTM and CDR2 ANQGSEA.

In its sample, this clonotype was seen once. This rearrangement joins TRBV3-1 to TRBJ2-4; TRBD2 agrees at 12 bases. Germline loops: CDR1 LGHDT, CDR2 YNNKEL (reference sequence). The V gene end was trimmed by 1 base and the J gene end by 14 bases; junction bases not matched to a gene: 0. The CDR3 is 12 amino acids. Here the CDR3 DNA reads TGTGCCAGCAGCCAAGGGACTAGCGGGAAGTACTTC. Residues: CASSQGTSGKYF.

The chain links TRBV7-9 to TRBJ2-2; the D is unclear. Germline assignment: CDR1 SEHNR and CDR2 FQNEAQ (reference sequence). Deletions cut 5 bases from V and 3 bases from J, with 10 bases between. This CDR3 region has 14 residues. The CDR3 coding sequence is TGTGCCAGCAGCACAAGATGGGACACCGGGGAGCTGTTTTTT. Translating gives CASSTRWDTGELFF.

V gene TRBV12-3 or TRBV12-4 combines with J gene TRBJ1-5; 9 bases are shared with TRBD1. The J segment lost 3 bases and the V segment lost 6 bases, leaving 6 bases of the junction unmatched. CDR3 length equals 15 residues. Written as DNA, the CDR3 is TGTGCCAGCAGGAGGGGACAGGGCCCCAATCAGCCCCAGCATTTT. Translating it yields CASRRGQGPNQPQHF.

The CDR3 bases are TGCGCCAGCAGCTTGGACGGACTAGCGAACTACGAGCAGTACTTC. Its translation is CASSLDGLANYEQYF. The chain joins TRBV5-1 to TRBJ2-7, with TRBD2 matching over 9 bases. CDR3 size: 15 residues. The V gene end was trimmed by 0 bases and the J gene end by 3 bases; junction bases not matched to a gene: 4. Germline CDR1 is SGHRS and CDR2 is YFSETQ.

The genes are TRBV2 and TRBJ1-5; D is perhaps TRBD1 (5 bases). V gave up 6 bases and J gave up 4 bases, with 13 bases separating them. Looked up from germline, CDR1 is SNHLY and CDR2 is FYNNEI. The CDR3 has 14 amino acids. CDR3 DNA sequence: TGTGCCAGCAGCCCGGAACGGGGGAATCAGCCCCAGCATTTT. This codes for CASSPERGNQPQHF.

J is TRBJ1-5 and V is TRBV30; tentatively, D is TRBD1 (5 bases). Looked up from germline, CDR1 is GTSNPN and CDR2 is SVGIG (reference sequence). The CDR3 has 13 amino acids. Trimming left V 3 bases short and J 6 bases short, with 12 bases between. The CDR3 sequence: CAWSGGVAQPQHF. The CDR3 bases are TGTGCCTGGAGCGGGGGGGTAGCTCAGCCCCAGCATTTT.

The chain carries TRBV18 and TRBJ1-1; D remains ambiguous. From germline, CDR1 is KGHSH and CDR2 LQKENI. The V and J ends lost 1 base and 0 bases respectively, with 9 bases between them. The CDR3 has 15 amino acids. CDR3 sequence: CASSPLRALNTEAFF. The CDR3 DNA reads TGTGCCAGCTCACCACTCCGGGCCCTGAACACTGAAGCTTTCTTT.

The chain recombines TRBV5-1 with TRBJ2-3; D might be TRBD2 (6 bases). CDR1 is SGHRS and CDR2 is YFSETQ in the germline V gene. Trimming left V 4 bases short and J 2 bases short, with 20 bases between. There are 17 residues in the CDR3. The CDR3 sequence is CASSPLRAGLITDTQYF. The CDR3 nucleotides are TGCGCCAGCAGCCCCCTTCGGGCGGGGCTAATCACAGATACGCAGTATTTT. Together with reference TRBV5-1 and TRBJ2-3, the CDR3 gives the full variable domain: KAGVTQTPRYLIKTRGQQVTLSCSPISGHRSVSWYQQTPGQGLQFLFEYFSETQRNKGNFPGRFSGRQFSNSRSEMNVSTLELGDSALYLCASSPLRAGLITDTQYFGPGTRLTVL.

The CDR3 DNA reads as TGTGCCAGCAGCCTTAGGACAGTAGGGAATTCACCCCTCCACTTT. Encoded protein: CASSLRTVGNSPLHF. The chain is built from TRBV5-4 and TRBJ1-6; D is perhaps TRBD1 (6 bases). Per the germline V gene, CDR1 is SGHNT and CDR2 is YYREEE (reference sequence). The CDR3 is 15 amino acids. Trimming cost V 4 bases and J 7 bases, with 15 bases left between them.

This chain connects TRBV27 to TRBJ1-5, with a weak D call TRBD1 (5 bases). Trimming removed 3 bases from V and 5 bases from J, with 14 bases in between. Germline CDR1 is MNHEY and CDR2 is SMNVEV (reference sequence). The length of the CDR3 is 15 residues. Here the CDR3 reads CASSFGDPPYQPQHF. DNA of the CDR3: TGTGCCAGCAGTTTCGGGGACCCTCCCTATCAGCCCCAGCATTTT.

In DNA, the CDR3 is TGTGCCAGCAGCCAATCACTAGCGGGACATCAGTTCTTC. Translating it yields CASSQSLAGHQFF. The V and J genes are TRBV3-1 and TRBJ2-1, with TRBD2 identical over 10 bases. The V segment lost 2 bases and the J segment 13 bases; nucleotides outside the gene matches: 5. The germline gives CDR1 LGHDT, CDR2 YNNKEL (reference sequence). The CDR3 contains 13 residues.

This chain links TRBV27 with TRBJ1-2; tentative D call: TRBD1 (5 bases). CDR1 and CDR2 from the germline V gene are MNHEY and SMNVEV (reference sequence). CDR3 size: 14 residues. V lost 2 bases, J lost 2 bases, and 9 bases lay in between. The CDR3: CASSLRQQNYGYTF. The CDR3 DNA reads TGTGCCAGCAGTTTACGACAGCAAAACTATGGCTACACCTTC.